This T cell receptor beta chain is drawn from a study of post-analysis software for immune sequencing data. As for the study in general: Patients had relapsing-remitting, secondary progressive or progressive-relapsing multiple sclerosis; some lacked subtype. Findings and limits, study-wide: Five or six TRBV segments appeared more often in patients than in controls, and TRBV5-6, TRBV5-1 and TRBV20-1 were among these. When the samples were clustered directly with F measure, those that had been prepared in the same batch showed strong co-clustering. Patients with multiple sclerosis recorded significantly lower normalized Chao1 diversity than controls, the study found.

Unique molecular identifiers had been added to the TCR beta cDNA libraries. A population of about 0.95 to 11 million T cells gave rise to about half a million cDNA molecules. MiXCR, applied by TCRdb to the PCR reads, yields one record per CDR3 protein. The profile covers hundreds of thousands of distinct CDR3 sequences, with roughly half appearing a single time and approximately 4.5% taken by the ten largest. This clonotype was counted once. The antigen is unknown. The CDR3 has 15 amino acids. The germline CDR1 and CDR2 sequences are SGHRS and YFSETQ. The TCR sequence derives from a girl aged 10 to 17 with multiple sclerosis. The chain carries TRBV5-1 and TRBJ2-7; D may be TRBD2 (6 bases). Material: blood. The CDR3 protein is CTSSWAGTDVYEQYF. CDR3 in DNA: TGCACTAGCAGCTGGGCCGGGACTGATGTCTACGAGCAGTACTTC.